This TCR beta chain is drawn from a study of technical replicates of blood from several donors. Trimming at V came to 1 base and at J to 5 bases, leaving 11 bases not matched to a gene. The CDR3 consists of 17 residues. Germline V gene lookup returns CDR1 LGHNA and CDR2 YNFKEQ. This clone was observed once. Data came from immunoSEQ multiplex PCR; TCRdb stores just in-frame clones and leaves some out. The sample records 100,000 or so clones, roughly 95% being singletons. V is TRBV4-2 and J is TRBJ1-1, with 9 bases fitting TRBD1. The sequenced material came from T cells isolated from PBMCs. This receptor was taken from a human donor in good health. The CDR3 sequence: CASSQGTGVYLGTEAFF. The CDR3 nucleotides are TGTGCCAGCAGCCAAGGGACAGGGGTGTATTTGGGAACTGAAGCTTTCTTT.